These 10 T cell receptor beta chains were sequenced from one sample in a study of Graves' ophthalmopathy and Graves' hyperthyroidism. The authors amplified TCR beta CDR3 regions from RNA transcripts. First-round RT-PCR with HTBI primers preceded a second-round multiplex PCR. TCRdb reanalysed the multiplex PCR reads using MiXCR and keeps one entry per CDR3 protein. The repertoire has about 340,000 distinct CDR3 sequences, around a sixth of them found once; the top ten carry around 12%. The source material was peripheral blood. These receptors all stem from an adult man with Graves' ophthalmopathy.

This clonotype was recorded many times. The CDR3 DNA reads as TGTGCCAGCAGCAGGGACAGCGACATATCACCCCTCCACTTT. It encodes CASSRDSDISPLHF. The chain carries TRBV12-3 or TRBV12-4 and TRBJ1-6, with TRBD1 matching over 7 bases. The J segment lost 10 bases and the V segment lost 6 bases, leaving 9 bases of the junction unmatched. There are 14 residues in the CDR3.

This clonotype was observed at least ten times. The chain recombines TRBV28 with TRBJ2-7, with 9 bases that match TRBD1. Germline trimming cut 5 bases from V and 3 bases from J; bases unmatched to any gene: 11. The germline V gene has CDR1 MDHEN and CDR2 SYDVKM. This CDR3 contains 16 residues. CDR3 region: CASSETMGQGCYEQYF. The DNA of the CDR3 is TGTGCCAGCAGTGAAACAATGGGACAGGGCTGCTACGAGCAGTACTTC.

This clonotype was picked up many times. This chain links TRBV11-1 with TRBJ2-5, with 15 bases identical to TRBD2. The germline V gene encodes CDR1 SGHAT and CDR2 FQDESV (reference sequence). Losses at the gene ends were 5 bases for V and 5 bases for J; bases not matched to a gene: 15. CDR3 length: 19 amino acids. The CDR3 coding sequence is TGTGCCAGCAGCCCGGAAGCCGGGACTAGCGGGGGGTGGATGGAGACCCAGTACTTC. It specifies CASSPEAGTSGGWMETQYF. The variable domain in full, completed from reference TRBV11-1 and TRBJ2-5, reads EAEVAQSPRYKITEKSQAVAFWCDPISGHATLYWYRQILGQGPELLVQFQDESVVDDSQLPKDRFSAERLKGVDSTLKIQPAELGDSAMYLCASSPEAGTSGGWMETQYFGPGTRLLVL.

This clonotype has ten or more counts. J is TRBJ1-1 and V is TRBV3-1; D possibly corresponds to TRBD1 (5 bases). The CDR3 length is 13 residues. V gave up 1 base and J gave up 6 bases, with 9 bases separating them. The germline gives CDR1 LGHDT, CDR2 YNNKEL (reference sequence). The chain's CDR3 is CASSQGETAEAFF. The CDR3, as DNA: TGTGCCAGCAGCCAAGGGGAGACAGCTGAAGCTTTCTTT.

This clonotype was seen repeatedly, ten times or more. The J gene is TRBJ2-5, the V gene TRBV5-1; D not certain. Germline V gives CDR1 SGHRS, CDR2 YFSETQ. V lost 0 bases, J lost 4 bases, and 7 bases lay in between. CDR3 size: 13 residues. This CDR3 reads CASSLDGRETQYF. The DNA of the CDR3 is TGCGCCAGCAGCTTGGACGGGCGAGAGACCCAGTACTTC. Filled out from reference TRBV5-1 and TRBJ2-5, the complete variable domain reads KAGVTQTPRYLIKTRGQQVTLSCSPISGHRSVSWYQQTPGQGLQFLFEYFSETQRNKGNFPGRFSGRQFSNSRSEMNVSTLELGDSALYLCASSLDGRETQYFGPGTRLLVL.

V gene TRBV7-2 combines with J gene TRBJ2-7; the D is unclear. The CDR3 runs to 15 residues. Per the germline V gene, CDR1 is SGHTA and CDR2 is FQGNSA. V shed 0 bases and J shed 6 bases, with 15 bases lying between them. CDR3 residues: CASSLAPPPQVEQYF. CDR3 nucleotides: TGTGCCAGCAGCTTAGCCCCTCCCCCGCAGGTCGAGCAGTACTTC. The full variable domain, its missing parts supplied by reference TRBV7-2 and TRBJ2-7, is GAGVSQSPSNKVTEKGKDVELRCDPISGHTALYWYRQSLGQGLEFLIYFQGNSAPDKSGLPSDRFSAERTGGSVSTLTIQRTQQEDSAVYLCASSLAPPPQVEQYFGPGTRLTVT.

This clonotype showed up many times. This chain links TRBV5-1 with TRBJ1-2; 10 nucleotides line up with TRBD1. The CDR3 is 17 residues long. Germline CDR1 SGHRS, CDR2 YFSETQ. The ends lost 0 bases at V and 2 bases at J; junction bases unmatched: 7. In DNA form, the CDR3 reads TGCGCCAGCAGCTTGGGTTTAGGACAGGGGGAAAACTATGGCTACACCTTC. Encoded protein: CASSLGLGQGENYGYTF.

This clonotype was observed many times. The chain is built from TRBV30 and TRBJ2-7; possibly TRBD1 or TRBD2 for D (5 bases each). This CDR3 comprises 15 residues. CDR1 and CDR2 (germline): GTSNPN, SVGIG (reference sequence). Trimming left V 1 base short and J 0 bases short, with 13 bases between. DNA for the CDR3: TGTGCCTGGAGTGAGGGACCCACAAGCTCCTACGAGCAGTACTTC. This encodes CAWSEGPTSSYEQYF.

The sample holds many counts of this clonotype. V and J are TRBV6-1 and TRBJ1-2; D is uncertain. The CDR3 has 12 residues. V lost 0 bases and J lost 8, with 7 bases in between. Germline CDR1 MNHNS, CDR2 SASEGT. The CDR3 reads CASSEAAGGYTF. The CDR3 DNA sequence: TGTGCCAGCAGTGAAGCCGCCGGGGGCTACACCTTC.

This clonotype was seen at least ten times. DNA of the CDR3: TGTGCCAGCAACACCCGGGGTAGCAACTATGGCTACACCTTC. Its translation: CASNTRGSNYGYTF. J is TRBJ1-2 and V is TRBV6-1; D is unclear. Germline-derived CDR1 and CDR2 are MNHNS and SASEGT. V lost 7 bases and J 2 bases, leaving 14 bases between the germline ends. The CDR3 has 14 amino acids.